What follows are 24 T cell receptor beta chains derived from one specimen sequenced in a study of shared clonotypes between healthy human individuals. Using immunoSEQ multiplex PCR, the repertoire was profiled, and TCRdb retains in-frame clones only, with some absent. The data show 550,000 to 850,000 clones, about 74% seen once. Sequenced sample: memory CD4+ T cells sorted from blood. As for subset: CD45RA-negative fraction. The receptors were sampled from a woman between 25 and 40 years old in good health.

The chain is built from TRBV6-6 and TRBJ1-5; possible D gene TRBD1, 6 bases. Germline-derived CDR1 and CDR2 are MNHNY and SVGAGI (reference sequence). The V gene lost 6 bases and the J gene lost 3 bases, with 9 bases spanning the gap. The CDR3 runs 13 residues. The CDR3 is CASRRDINQPQHF. CDR3 DNA sequence: TGTGCCAGCAGGAGGGACATCAATCAGCCCCAGCATTTT.

This clone was counted between two and nine times. The V gene is TRBV27, the J gene TRBJ2-1, with TRBD2 matching over 7 bases. The CDR3 is 16 amino acids. The germline V gene has CDR1 MNHEY and CDR2 SMNVEV (reference sequence). The J segment lost 6 bases and the V segment lost 2 bases, leaving 10 bases of the junction unmatched. The CDR3 bases are TGTGCCAGCAGTTTAAGGTCCCTAGCGGAGAGCAATGAGCAGTTCTTC. Protein product: CASSLRSLAESNEQFF.

J is TRBJ2-2 and V is TRBV7-3; D is undetermined. Trimming shortened V by 9 bases and J by 0 bases, and 8 bases separated the two germline ends. Germline V gene sequence: CDR1 SGHTA, CDR2 FQGTGA. This CDR3 has 13 amino acids. The CDR3 DNA is TGTGCCAGTGGACGGTCGAACACCGGGGAGCTGTTTTTT. Its translation: CASGRSNTGELFF.

The chain links TRBV19 to TRBJ1-5, with D possibly TRBD1 on 6 matching bases. Germline values: CDR1 LNHDA, CDR2 SQIVND (reference sequence). The CDR3 loop spans 16 amino acids. The V end lost 6 bases, the J end lost 4 bases, and 19 bases lay between the germline ends. The CDR3 coding sequence is TGTGCCAGTAGAGTGGGGGCCAACCAGGTAAATCAGCCCCAGCATTTT. The encoded protein is CASRVGANQVNQPQHF. The full variable domain, completed using reference TRBV19 and TRBJ1-5, is DGGITQSPKYLFRKEGQNVTLSCEQNLNHDAMYWYRQDPGQGLRLIYYSQIVNDFQKGDIAEGYSVSREKKESFPLTVTSAQKNPTAFYLCASRVGANQVNQPQHFGDGTRLSIL.

V and J are TRBV5-1 and TRBJ2-5; TRBD2 is a possible D gene (6 bases). V lost 0 bases, J lost 1 base, and 13 bases lay in between. The CDR3 runs to 16 residues. The germline V gene encodes CDR1 SGHRS and CDR2 YFSETQ. The CDR3 DNA follows: TGCGCCAGCAGCTTGGGCGGGAACCCCTCCCAAGAGACCCAGTACTTC. This translates into CASSLGGNPSQETQYF.

The CDR3 sequence: CASKPRPQLTTEAFF. In DNA, the CDR3 is TGTGCCAGCAAACCACGTCCACAGTTGACGACTGAAGCTTTCTTT. This chain uses TRBV6-5 with TRBJ1-1; D is undetermined. This CDR3 is 15 amino acids long. With 7 bases removed from V and 5 bases from J, the gap between germline ends came to 20 bases. Germline V gene lookup returns CDR1 MNHEY and CDR2 SVGAGI.

The rearrangement joins TRBV18 to TRBJ2-3, with no clear D. This CDR3 is 16 amino acids long. V was clipped by 6 bases and J by 6 bases, with 22 bases between them. From germline, CDR1 is KGHSH and CDR2 LQKENI. CDR3 amino acids: CASSVSSPESADTQYF. The CDR3 DNA reads TGTGCCAGCTCCGTTAGCAGTCCGGAGTCCGCGGATACGCAGTATTTT. The whole variable domain, remainder taken from reference TRBV18 and TRBJ2-3, is NAGVMQNPRHLVRRRGQEARLRCSPMKGHSHVYWYRQLPEEGLKFMVYLQKENIIDESGMPKERFSAEFPKEGPSILRIQQVVRGDSAAYFCASSVSSPESADTQYFGPGTRLTVL.

This clone has only a few counts. The chain is built from TRBV29-1 and TRBJ1-5; perhaps TRBD1 as D (6 bases). The germline gives CDR1 SQVTM, CDR2 ANQGSEA. Trimming took off 4 bases at V and 9 bases at J, with 13 bases between the two ends. CDR3 length: 12 residues. CDR3: CSVAQGTGPQHF. CDR3 nucleotide sequence: TGCAGCGTTGCCCAGGGGACCGGGCCCCAGCATTTT.

The J gene is TRBJ1-4, the V gene TRBV7-2, with D hard to call. Germline values: CDR1 SGHTA, CDR2 FQGNSA. Trimming took 5 bases from V and 8 from J, leaving 18 bases between them. CDR3 size: 15 residues. CDR3: CASSRGVSPGEKLFF. DNA of the CDR3: TGTGCCAGCAGCCGGGGTGTTTCACCCGGGGAAAAACTGTTTTTT.

The chain combines TRBV6-5 with TRBJ1-2; tentative D call: TRBD1 (5 bases). The CDR3 runs to 13 residues. Germline V gene data show CDR1 as MNHEY and CDR2 as SVGAGI. The V end was cut by 8 bases, the J end by 2 bases, with 12 bases between. The CDR3 protein is CASRAGGNYGYTF. Here the CDR3 DNA reads TGTGCCAGCCGAGCGGGGGGGAACTATGGCTACACCTTC.

This clone turned up a few times. V is TRBV30 and J is TRBJ2-3; D gene uncertain. The CDR3 extends over 13 amino acids. Trimming took off 3 bases at V and 6 bases at J, with 13 bases between the two ends. CDR1 is GTSNPN, CDR2 SVGIG, per germline (reference sequence). The CDR3 DNA sequence: TGTGCCTGGAGAAGTCCCCTCCGGGATACGCAGTATTTT. It specifies CAWRSPLRDTQYF.

The CDR3 reads CASSDGRNTEAFF. The CDR3, as DNA: TGTGCCAGCAGTGACGGGCGGAACACTGAAGCTTTCTTT. The chain has TRBV6-1 and TRBJ1-1; D is uncertain. The CDR3 is 13 residues long. Trimming shortened V by 3 bases and J by 1 base, and 6 bases separated the two germline ends. Germline V gene lookup returns CDR1 MNHNS and CDR2 SASEGT.

The V call is TRBV15, the J call TRBJ2-2; possibly TRBD1 or TRBD2 for D (5 bases each). Germline V gene data show CDR1 as LNHNV and CDR2 as YYDKDF (reference sequence). V gave up 3 bases and J gave up 0 bases, with 17 bases separating them. The CDR3 runs to 18 residues. CDR3 bases: TGTGCCACCAGCAGTGGGACGGGCAAAGATGCGAACACCGGGGAGCTGTTTTTT. It specifies CATSSGTGKDANTGELFF.

V is TRBV2 and J is TRBJ1-4, with D possibly TRBD1 on 5 matching bases. Trimming shortened V by 7 bases and J by 3 bases, and 9 bases separated the two germline ends. This CDR3 contains 13 residues. Germline-derived CDR1 and CDR2 are SNHLY and FYNNEI. CDR3 loop: CASTGTANEKLFF. The CDR3 DNA sequence: TGTGCCAGCACAGGGACGGCTAATGAAAAACTGTTTTTT.

J is TRBJ2-1 and V is TRBV10-2; TRBD1 aligns across 7 bases. This CDR3 is built from 12 residues. CDR1 is WSHSY, CDR2 SAAADI, per germline. The V gene end was trimmed by 6 bases and the J gene end by 16 bases; junction bases not matched to a gene: 12. As DNA, the CDR3 is TGCGCCAGCAGCCGGGACAGCCAAAATTATTTCTTC. Translation gives CASSRDSQNYFF.

The chain recombines TRBV6-1 with TRBJ2-2; TRBD1 matches 8 bases. The ends lost 6 bases at V and 4 bases at J; junction bases unmatched: 7. The germline V gene encodes CDR1 MNHNS and CDR2 SASEGT. This CDR3 spans 15 amino acids. The CDR3 is CASRLDRGSTGELFF. CDR3 bases: TGTGCCAGCAGATTAGACAGGGGAAGCACCGGGGAGCTGTTTTTT.

With regard to this clone: Within the sample, other DNA sequences also encode this same CDR3. The chain employs TRBV18 and TRBJ1-1; possibly TRBD1 for D (6 bases). Germline lookup yields CDR1 KGHSH and CDR2 LQKENI. The CDR3 sequence is 13 residues long. Trimming shortened V by 3 bases and J by 4 bases, and 9 bases separated the two germline ends. CDR3 protein: CASSPRGGTEAFF. The CDR3 bases are TGTGCCAGCTCACCTAGAGGGGGCACTGAAGCTTTCTTT.

This chain uses TRBV30 with TRBJ2-1, with 9 nucleotides matching TRBD2. CDR3 size: 12 residues. Germline-derived CDR1 and CDR2 are GTSNPN and SVGIG (reference sequence). The V gene end was trimmed by 3 bases and the J gene end by 8 bases; junction bases not matched to a gene: 2. CDR3 protein: CAWRGLAHEQFF. The DNA for the CDR3 is TGTGCCTGGAGAGGACTAGCGCATGAGCAGTTCTTC.

The chain uses TRBV28 and TRBJ2-2, with no clear D. The CDR3 is 14 residues long. Per the germline V gene, CDR1 is MDHEN and CDR2 is SYDVKM. V was clipped by 10 bases and J by 2 bases, with 14 bases between them. This CDR3 reads CATYRDSNTGELFF. The DNA for the CDR3 is TGTGCCACCTACCGAGACTCAAACACCGGGGAGCTGTTTTTT.

This clone was recorded only once. A single base is all that separates this from a far larger clone, so a read error is likely. The J gene is TRBJ1-2, the V gene TRBV28; D uncertain. The CDR3 contains 12 residues. The germline gives CDR1 MDHEN, CDR2 SYDVKM. The chain's CDR3 is CASRVVDYDYTF. DNA of the CDR3: TGTGCCAGCAGGGTCGTAGACTATGACTACACCTTC.

The chain recombines TRBV7-8 with TRBJ1-4; the D is unclear. From germline, CDR1 is SGHVS and CDR2 FQNEAQ. The CDR3 has 13 amino acids. V was pared by 5 bases and J by 7 bases, with 11 bases between. CDR3 nucleotides: TGTGCCAGCAGCGGTAGGGTTCCTGAAAAACTGTTTTTT. This gives the protein CASSGRVPEKLFF.

This clone was counted many times. V usage is TRBV6-1 and J usage is TRBJ2-7; 9 nucleotides match TRBD1. The CDR3 is 15 amino acids. Trimming cost V 4 bases and J 4 bases; bases outside gene matches: 8. Per germline, CDR1 MNHNS and CDR2 SASEGT. The CDR3 coding sequence is TGTGCCAGCAGTGGATCCGGGACAGGGCCTTACGAGCAGTACTTC. It is translated as CASSGSGTGPYEQYF.

This chain connects TRBV6-1 to TRBJ2-7; 8 bases agree with TRBD2. Trimming removed 8 bases from V and 3 bases from J; junction bases left unmatched: 9. This CDR3 has 14 residues. In germline, CDR1 is MNHNS, CDR2 SASEGT. The CDR3 here is CASRLTSGLYEQYF. CDR3 sequence (DNA): TGTGCCAGCCGACTTACTAGCGGCCTCTACGAGCAGTACTTC.

This chain connects TRBV6-5 to TRBJ2-7; the D gene is possibly TRBD1 (6 bases). Trimming pared 5 bases from V and 3 bases from J, leaving 14 bases between. Germline CDR1 reads MNHEY; CDR2 reads SVGAGI. CDR3 length equals 14 residues. The DNA for the CDR3 is TGTGCCAGCAGTCCGGTTTTAGGGGGCTACGAGCAGTACTTC. Amino acid sequence: CASSPVLGGYEQYF.